A single T cell receptor (beta chain) is shown here with its context. The V gene's germline CDR1 is LGHNA and CDR2 YSLEER. The CDR3 spans 15 residues. With 0 bases removed from V and 1 base from J, the gap between germline ends came to 6 bases. The sample is drawn from a study of blood T cell repertoires in COVID-19. Measured with immunoSEQ multiplex PCR; TCRdb has only the in-frame clones, and not every one. The sample carries 89,000 or so clones, 90% to 95% recorded once. The chain joins TRBV4-3 to TRBJ2-2; D gene unclear. The sequence came from a human donor with active COVID-19. The donor label of this sample is uncertain. Sequences were obtained from peripheral blood. CDR3 in amino acids: CASSQDRGNTGELFF. CDR3 coding DNA: TGCGCCAGCAGCCAAGATCGAGGGAACACCGGGGAGCTGTTTTTT.